The 21 T cell receptor beta chains reported below all come from one sample, sequenced in a study of blood T cell repertoires in COVID-19. TCRdb keeps only in-frame clones here, not all; method: immunoSEQ multiplex PCR. The profile shows about 160,000 clones, around four fifths of them singletons. Material: peripheral blood. The receptors stem from an older man with acute or convalescent COVID-19.

This sequence joins TRBV19 and TRBJ1-1, with no clear D. The CDR3 sequence is 14 residues long. Germline CDR1 is LNHDA and CDR2 is SQIVND (reference sequence). V was cut by 1 base and J by 5 bases, with 11 bases left in between. CDR3 residues: CASSIGRERTEAFF. As DNA, the CDR3 is TGTGCCAGTAGTATAGGGAGGGAGCGGACTGAAGCTTTCTTT.

The chain is built from TRBV11-2 and TRBJ2-7, with D hard to call. V dropped 2 bases and J dropped 1 base, with 6 bases sitting between them. This CDR3 has 13 amino acids. CDR1 SGHAT and CDR2 FQNNGV come from the germline V gene. CDR3 sequence (DNA): TGTGCCAGCAGCTTACTGAGGTCCTACGAGCAGTACTTC. Encoded protein: CASSLLRSYEQYF.

The chain couples TRBV12-5 to TRBJ1-1, with D possibly being TRBD1 (5 bases). The germline V and J ends were trimmed by 0 bases and 5 bases, with 10 bases remaining between them. The CDR3 runs 14 residues. Germline V gene lookup returns CDR1 LGHNT and CDR2 FRNRAP. In DNA form, the CDR3 reads TGTGCTAGTGGTTTGGTACGGGGGGGGACTGAAGCTTTCTTT. Translating it yields CASGLVRGGTEAFF.

V is TRBV25-1 and J is TRBJ1-1; TRBD1 agrees at 7 bases. J lost 7 bases, V lost 5 bases, and 13 bases had no gene match. Germline CDR1 reads MGHDK; CDR2 reads SYGVNS. CDR3 length: 15 residues. CDR3: CASSPLRQGVGEAFF. For the CDR3, the DNA is TGTGCCAGCAGTCCCCTCAGGCAGGGGGTAGGTGAAGCTTTCTTT.

The genes are TRBV19 and TRBJ2-3, with 11 bases lining up with TRBD2. Trimming took 6 bases from V and 5 from J; bases not matched to a gene: 13. The CDR3 is 17 residues long. Looked up from germline, CDR1 is LNHDA and CDR2 is SQIVND (reference sequence). The CDR3 region is CASRVGTSGELGDTQYF. As DNA, the CDR3 is TGTGCCAGTAGGGTGGGGACTAGCGGAGAGCTAGGAGATACGCAGTATTTT. Full variable domain (outside the CDR3, taken from reference TRBV19 and TRBJ2-3): DGGITQSPKYLFRKEGQNVTLSCEQNLNHDAMYWYRQDPGQGLRLIYYSQIVNDFQKGDIAEGYSVSREKKESFPLTVTSAQKNPTAFYLCASRVGTSGELGDTQYFGPGTRLTVL.

The chain carries TRBV28 and TRBJ2-6; 11 bases map to TRBD1. The J segment lost 4 bases and the V segment lost 2 bases, leaving 4 bases of the junction unmatched. CDR1 and CDR2 from the germline V gene are MDHEN and SYDVKM. CDR3 length: 17 amino acids. As DNA, the CDR3 is TGTGCCAGCAGTTTACGGACAGGGGGCTCCGGGGCCAACGTCCTGACTTTC. Translation: CASSLRTGGSGANVLTF.

The V call is TRBV6-4, the J call TRBJ1-6, with TRBD1 as a possible D gene (6 bases). V lost 6 bases, J lost 7 bases, and 10 bases lay in between. Germline V CDR1 and CDR2: MRHNA, SNTAGT. CDR3 length: 13 residues. CDR3 bases: TGTGCCAGCAGATCAACAGGGAATTCACCCCTCCACTTT. The encoded protein is CASRSTGNSPLHF.

The V call is TRBV28, the J call TRBJ1-5; TRBD1 matches 7 bases. The CDR3 sequence is 14 residues long. The germline CDR1 and CDR2 sequences are MDHEN and SYDVKM. Trimming cost V 5 bases and J 6 bases; bases outside gene matches: 7. The CDR3 bases are TGTGCCAGCAGTGCTGACAGGGTGGTTCAGCCCCAGCATTTT. Translating gives CASSADRVVQPQHF.

The rearrangement joins TRBV6-5 to TRBJ1-3; 7 nucleotides line up with TRBD1. CDR1 and CDR2 from the germline V gene are MNHEY and SVGAGI. The CDR3 extends over 13 amino acids. V was clipped by 6 bases and J by 2 bases; unmatched bases: 1. In DNA form, the CDR3 reads TGTGCCAGCAGAGGGACAGCTGGAAACACCATATATTTT. Its protein is CASRGTAGNTIYF.

V usage is TRBV27 and J usage is TRBJ1-1; tentative D call: TRBD1 (6 bases). Trimming cost V 6 bases and J 11 bases, with 19 bases left between them. Per germline, CDR1 MNHEY and CDR2 SMNVEV (reference sequence). This CDR3 contains 13 residues. The CDR3 nucleotides are TGTGCCAGCAGGGCGACGACAGGCCCTGGGGCTTTCTTT. Protein sequence: CASRATTGPGAFF.

The chain has TRBV4-2 and TRBJ1-1; D is perhaps TRBD1 (5 bases). V was trimmed by 4 bases and J by 0 bases, leaving 6 bases between them. This CDR3 has 13 amino acids. CDR1 and CDR2 (germline): LGHNA, YNFKEQ. CDR3 coding DNA: TGTGCCAGCAGCCCAGGGTTGAACACTGAAGCTTTCTTT. Residues: CASSPGLNTEAFF.

This chain joins TRBV2 and TRBJ1-5; weak D call: TRBD1 (5 bases). The CDR3 spans 16 residues. Germline V lookup: CDR1 SNHLY, CDR2 FYNNEI. Trimming removed 0 bases from V and 9 bases from J, with 18 bases in between. The CDR3 spells CASSEALRSRVRPQHF. CDR3 coding DNA: TGTGCCAGCAGTGAAGCGCTTCGGTCCAGGGTGAGGCCCCAGCATTTT.

This chain uses TRBV25-1 with TRBJ2-7; 10 nucleotides line up with TRBD2. Trimming took 1 base from V and 5 from J; bases not matched to a gene: 14. The CDR3 is 18 residues long. In germline, CDR1 is MGHDK, CDR2 SYGVNS. The CDR3 coding sequence is TGTGCCAGCAGTGAATTGGGTCTAGCGGGAGAGCGTGCCCACGAGCAGTACTTC. This codes for CASSELGLAGERAHEQYF.

The table lists this clone with a count of one. The chain links TRBV28 to TRBJ1-3; TRBD1 is a possible D gene (6 bases). Germline CDR1 reads MDHEN; CDR2 reads SYDVKM. Trimming cost V 8 bases and J 6 bases, with 14 bases left between them. This CDR3 has 13 amino acids. CDR3 amino acids: CASQKQGPNTIYF. CDR3 nucleotide sequence: TGTGCCAGCCAGAAGCAGGGGCCAAACACCATATATTTT. Looking up the rest from reference TRBV28 and TRBJ1-3 gives the full variable domain: DVKVTQSSRYLVKRTGEKVFLECVQDMDHENMFWYRQDPGLGLRLIYFSYDVKMKEKGDIPEGYSVSREKKERFSLILESASTNQTSMYLCASQKQGPNTIYFGEGSWLTVV.

The J gene is TRBJ2-5, the V gene TRBV20-1; 8 bases line up with TRBD1. Germline assignment: CDR1 DFQATT and CDR2 SNEGSKA (reference sequence). The CDR3 totals 15 residues. After removal of 3 bases from V and 3 bases from J, the junction contained 9 bases not matched to a gene. For the CDR3, the DNA is TGCAGTGCTAGTAGGACAGGGCCGCCTGAAGAGACCCAGTACTTC. Amino acid sequence: CSASRTGPPEETQYF.

This chain joins TRBV4-3 and TRBJ2-2; the D is unclear. This CDR3 contains 14 residues. The germline V and J ends were trimmed by 0 bases and 1 base, with 3 bases remaining between them. Looked up from germline, CDR1 is LGHNA and CDR2 is YSLEER. CDR3 in DNA: TGCGCCAGCAGCCAAGATATGAACACCGGGGAGCTGTTTTTT. Its protein product is CASSQDMNTGELFF.

V usage is TRBV4-2 and J usage is TRBJ1-2, with D tentatively TRBD1 (5 bases). V gave up 0 bases and J gave up 2 bases, with 10 bases separating them. The CDR3 is 15 amino acids. Per germline, CDR1 LGHNA and CDR2 YNFKEQ. The CDR3 loop is CASSQEQDPNYGYTF. CDR3 bases: TGTGCCAGCAGCCAAGAACAGGACCCCAACTATGGCTACACCTTC.

The V gene is TRBV10-3, the J gene TRBJ1-3, with TRBD1 matching 7 bases. CDR3 length equals 14 residues. The V gene's germline CDR1 is ENHRY and CDR2 SYGVKD. After removal of 4 bases from V and 0 bases from J, the junction contained 0 bases not matched to a gene. CDR3 nucleotides: TGTGCCATCAGTGGGGACAGCTCTGGAAACACCATATATTTT. Protein sequence: CAISGDSSGNTIYF.

In nucleotides, the CDR3 is TGTGCCAGCAGTCCACATCCCCCCTACGAGCAGTACTTC. Its translation: CASSPHPPYEQYF. V is TRBV28 and J is TRBJ2-7; D gene uncertain. The germline gives CDR1 MDHEN, CDR2 SYDVKM. This CDR3 has 13 residues. The V end lost 5 bases, the J end lost 2 bases, and 10 bases lay between the germline ends.

The chain couples TRBV5-4 to TRBJ1-1; 8 bases agree with TRBD1. CDR3 length: 16 residues. Per the germline V gene, CDR1 is SGHNT and CDR2 is YYREEE (reference sequence). Germline trimming cut 3 bases from V and 0 bases from J; bases unmatched to any gene: 7. The DNA of the CDR3 is TGTGCCAGCAGCTCAGACAGGGGACGCATGAACACTGAAGCTTTCTTT. Protein product: CASSSDRGRMNTEAFF.

The chain uses TRBV5-4 and TRBJ2-7, with TRBD2 matching over 7 bases. This CDR3 has 13 residues. V lost 0 bases to trimming and J lost 6 bases; unmatched junction nucleotides: 3. Germline-derived CDR1 and CDR2 are SGHNT and YYREEE (reference sequence). The CDR3 DNA reads as TGTGCCAGCAGCTTGGCGGGAGGTCGCGAGCAGTACTTC. This sequence encodes CASSLAGGREQYF.